Presented here are 8 T cell receptor beta chains from one specimen sequenced in a study of OX40 agonist ivuxolimab in advanced cancers. The protocol used for the library was the immunoSEQ multiplex PCR assay. Sourced from immuneACCESS, this table was stored by TCRdb with only in-frame sequences that have V and J called. A share of the clones is absent; for the studies checked, an unresolved V gene accounts for under half, and the remainder has no known explanation. Counted in this sample were 100,000 to 130,000 clones; around 93% of them appeared once. 0.5% to 0.8% of the sample belongs to the ten largest clones. The sequencing used CD4+ or CD8+ T cells sorted from blood, collected in a trial of the OX40 agonist ivuxolimab. These receptors all stem from an adult with an advanced solid tumor such as melanoma, head and neck, liver or kidney cancer.

J is TRBJ2-7 and V is TRBV6-1, with TRBD1 identical over 8 bases. CDR3 length: 15 residues. The trim removed 1 base at V and 0 bases at J, leaving 2 bases unmatched. Germline CDR1 is MNHNS and CDR2 is SASEGT. In DNA, the CDR3 is TGTGCCAGCAGTGAAGGGGGACAGGTCTCCTACGAGCAGTACTTC. Its translation: CASSEGGQVSYEQYF.

The chain has TRBV9 and TRBJ2-2; tentative D call: TRBD1 (5 bases). The CDR3 contains 15 residues. Germline loops: CDR1 SGDLS, CDR2 YYNGEE. Trimming stripped 0 bases from V and 3 bases from J, with 9 bases between. The CDR3, as DNA: TGTGCCAGCAGCGTAGCGACAGCACACACCGGGGAGCTGTTTTTT. This encodes CASSVATAHTGELFF.

This clone has a single count. The chain carries TRBV6-5 and TRBJ2-7; tentative D call: TRBD2 (5 bases). With 2 bases removed from V and 2 bases from J, the gap between germline ends came to 16 bases. This CDR3 spans 16 amino acids. CDR1 MNHEY and CDR2 SVGAGI come from the germline V gene. The CDR3 nucleotides read TGTGCCAGCAGTTACGGGCTCGGGGTTGCGGCCTACGAGCAGTACTTC. It is translated as CASSYGLGVAAYEQYF.

The V and J genes are TRBV6-1 and TRBJ2-2; TRBD2 matches 13 bases. Germline values: CDR1 MNHNS, CDR2 SASEGT. This CDR3 contains 16 residues. V lost 4 bases and J lost 5; bases outside the gene matches: 4. The CDR3 here is CASSATSGGVTGELFF. The CDR3 DNA follows: TGTGCCAGCAGTGCTACTAGCGGGGGGGTAACCGGGGAGCTGTTTTTT.

CDR3 sequence (DNA): TGCGCCAGCAGCCAAGATACAGGGGCAGATACGCAGTATTTT. The encoded protein is CASSQDTGADTQYF. This chain uses TRBV4-1 with TRBJ2-3; TRBD1 matches 7 bases. The length of the CDR3 is 14 residues. Germline V CDR1 and CDR2: MGHRA, YSYEKL. With 0 bases clipped from V and 4 bases from J, the junction kept 1 base outside the gene matches.

This rearrangement joins TRBV19 to TRBJ1-3; TRBD1 is a possible D gene (5 bases). Deletions cut 9 bases from V and 2 bases from J, with 11 bases between. The CDR3 covers 13 residues. The germline CDR1 and CDR2 sequences are LNHDA and SQIVND (reference sequence). In DNA, the CDR3 is TGTGCCAGCGCATTGGGGGCTGGAAACACCATATATTTT. It is translated as CASALGAGNTIYF.

This chain uses TRBV4-1 with TRBJ1-4, with D possibly TRBD1 on 5 matching bases. V was cut by 0 bases and J by 8 bases, with 13 bases left in between. The germline V gene has CDR1 MGHRA and CDR2 YSYEKL. The CDR3 extends over 15 amino acids. The CDR3 DNA reads TGCGCCAGCAGCCAAGATGGCAGGGAGAGGGAAAAACTGTTTTTT. This gives the protein CASSQDGREREKLFF.

The rearrangement uses TRBV18 and TRBJ2-3; no reliable D call. V dropped 1 base and J dropped 5 bases, with 7 bases sitting between them. The germline V gene has CDR1 KGHSH and CDR2 LQKENI. There are 13 residues in the CDR3. This CDR3 is CASSPRFQDTQYF. The CDR3 DNA follows: TGTGCCAGCTCACCACGTTTCCAAGATACGCAGTATTTT.